This T cell receptor beta chain was recorded in a study of metastatic and nonmetastatic thyroid tumors. This clone has a count of ten or more. Before thyroid surgery, none of the patients had received any treatment. The V gene's germline CDR1 is MDHEN and CDR2 SYDVKM. V was trimmed by 6 bases and J by 4 bases, leaving 4 bases between them. The CDR3 is 11 amino acids. Study processing details: In papillary thyroid cancer, a distant-metastasis classifier was built using CDR3 differences across clinicopathological groups. TCRdb redid the clone calls on the PCR reads using MiXCR. TCRdb's processing, not the authors' own work, is the source of the V and J calls. The table has roughly 83,000 clones, about 16% seen once.

This sequence was found in a female donor with papillary thyroid cancer or a benign thyroid nodule (not recorded which). Some clones in this sample may be carry-over from other donors' samples. The V and J genes are TRBV28 and TRBJ1-5; D remains unclear. The sequencing input was blood. DNA for the CDR3: TGTGCCAGCAGGACTAATCAGCCCCAGCATTTT. Protein: CASRTNQPQHF.